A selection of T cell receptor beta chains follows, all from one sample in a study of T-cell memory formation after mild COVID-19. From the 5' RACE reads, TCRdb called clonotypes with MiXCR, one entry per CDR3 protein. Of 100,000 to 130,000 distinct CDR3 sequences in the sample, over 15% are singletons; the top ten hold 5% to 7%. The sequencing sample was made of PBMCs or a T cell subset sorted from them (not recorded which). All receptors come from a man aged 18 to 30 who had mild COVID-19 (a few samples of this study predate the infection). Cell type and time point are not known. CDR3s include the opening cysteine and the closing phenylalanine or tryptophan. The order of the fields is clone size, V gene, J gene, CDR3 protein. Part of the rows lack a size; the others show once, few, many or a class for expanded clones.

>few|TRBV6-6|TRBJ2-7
CASSAIGDEQYF
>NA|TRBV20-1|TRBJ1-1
CSASGHVNTEAFF
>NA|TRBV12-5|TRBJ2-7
CASGPRDEQYF
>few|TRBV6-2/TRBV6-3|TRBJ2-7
CASSYQRGDSYEQYF
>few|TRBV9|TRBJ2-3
CASSVSRSYDTQYF
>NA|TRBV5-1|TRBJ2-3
CASSTRETDTQYF
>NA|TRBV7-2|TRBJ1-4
CASSLAQQEKLFF
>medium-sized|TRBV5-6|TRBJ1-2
CASSPRTGANYGYTF
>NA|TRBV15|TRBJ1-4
CATSRGTLVNEKLFF
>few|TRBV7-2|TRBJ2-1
CASSLVSGGVYNEQFF
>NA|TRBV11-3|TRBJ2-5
CASSQGTGLGETQYF
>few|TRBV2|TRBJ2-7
CASRASSGGYEQYF